These 22 T cell receptor beta chains were all obtained from the same sample, sequenced in a study of blood T cell repertoires in COVID-19. Generated by immunoSEQ multiplex PCR, the TCRdb table keeps only in-frame clones and is missing some. The table includes hundreds of thousands of clones, roughly 87% detected once. Sample: PBMCs or T cells enriched from blood (not recorded which). Every receptor here comes from a young woman with acute COVID-19.

The chain recombines TRBV10-2 with TRBJ1-1, with D uncertain. Germline V gene lookup returns CDR1 WSHSY and CDR2 SAAADI. Trimming removed 8 bases from V and 10 bases from J, with 17 bases in between. The CDR3 is 12 amino acids. DNA for the CDR3: TGCGCCAGCGGTCCTCAGGTTCGTGGAGCTTTCTTT. This sequence encodes CASGPQVRGAFF.

The J gene is TRBJ1-6, the V gene TRBV2; D is undetermined. Trimming left V 2 bases short and J 7 bases short, with 6 bases between. This CDR3 has 13 residues. The V gene's germline CDR1 is SNHLY and CDR2 FYNNEI. CDR3 residues: CASSENSNSPLHF. The CDR3 DNA reads TGTGCCAGCAGTGAAAACAGCAATTCACCCCTCCACTTT.

With regard to this clone: A read error may explain this, as a much larger clone is one base away. The rearrangement links TRBV6-2 or TRBV6-3 to TRBJ2-2, with TRBD1 matching over 9 bases. Germline values: CDR1 MNHEY, CDR2 SVGEGT. The CDR3 has 14 residues. J lost 3 bases, V lost 4 bases, and 0 bases had no gene match. The CDR3 DNA reads TGTGCCAGCAGTTGGACAGGGGACACCGGGGAGCTGTTTTTT. It encodes CASSWTGDTGELFF.

The V call is TRBV6-6, the J call TRBJ1-4, with 10 nucleotides matching TRBD1. Germline trimming cut 6 bases from V and 8 bases from J; bases unmatched to any gene: 9. Per the germline V gene, CDR1 is MNHNY and CDR2 is SVGAGI (reference sequence). The CDR3 covers 15 residues. In DNA, the CDR3 is TGTGCCAGCAGCCACGGACAGGGGGTTATAGAAAAACTGTTTTTT. Its protein is CASSHGQGVIEKLFF.

There are a few counts of this clone. This chain uses TRBV5-1 with TRBJ1-2; tentatively, D is TRBD1 (6 bases). With 2 bases removed from V and 3 bases from J, the gap between germline ends came to 11 bases. Per germline, CDR1 SGHRS and CDR2 YFSETQ. The CDR3 totals 14 residues. The CDR3 DNA is TGCGCCAGCAGCTTTACAGGGCGGGACTATGGCTACACCTTC. Its protein is CASSFTGRDYGYTF. Filled out from reference TRBV5-1 and TRBJ1-2, the complete variable domain reads KAGVTQTPRYLIKTRGQQVTLSCSPISGHRSVSWYQQTPGQGLQFLFEYFSETQRNKGNFPGRFSGRQFSNSRSEMNVSTLELGDSALYLCASSFTGRDYGYTFGSGTRLTVV.

V gene TRBV27 combines with J gene TRBJ1-2; D gene ambiguous. The germline V gene has CDR1 MNHEY and CDR2 SMNVEV (reference sequence). The CDR3 extends over 15 amino acids. The ends were cut back, 2 bases at V and 8 bases at J, with 18 bases in the middle. The CDR3 region is CASSLASGSIWGYTF. CDR3 in DNA: TGTGCCAGCAGTTTAGCTTCGGGATCTATATGGGGCTACACCTTC.

The chain joins TRBV6-6 to TRBJ2-2, with 7 bases lining up with TRBD1. V shed 5 bases and J 5 bases; nucleotides not matched to a gene: 17. CDR3 length: 18 residues. The germline gives CDR1 MNHNY, CDR2 SVGAGI (reference sequence). CDR3 residues: CASSPPGWTGLVTGELFF. The CDR3 DNA reads TGTGCCAGCAGTCCCCCGGGCTGGACAGGATTGGTAACCGGGGAGCTGTTTTTT.

The V call is TRBV19, the J call TRBJ2-7, with D tentatively TRBD1 (6 bases). CDR3 length: 13 residues. Between the trimmed V and J ends, which lost 6 bases and 2 bases, there was a span of 11 bases. The germline V gene encodes CDR1 LNHDA and CDR2 SQIVND (reference sequence). The CDR3 DNA is TGTGCCAGTAGAGGACAGAGAACCTACGAGCAGTACTTC. Residues: CASRGQRTYEQYF. The variable domain in full, with the rest retrieved from reference TRBV19 and TRBJ2-7, is DGGITQSPKYLFRKEGQNVTLSCEQNLNHDAMYWYRQDPGQGLRLIYYSQIVNDFQKGDIAEGYSVSREKKESFPLTVTSAQKNPTAFYLCASRGQRTYEQYFGPGTRLTVT.

The rearrangement joins TRBV30 to TRBJ1-6, with D hard to call. CDR3 length: 14 residues. The germline gives CDR1 GTSNPN, CDR2 SVGIG (reference sequence). Trimming pared 0 bases from V and 9 bases from J, leaving 12 bases between. Written as DNA, the CDR3 is TGTGCCTGGAGTGTAGAGGGCGCGGGTTCACCCCTCCACTTT. Translation: CAWSVEGAGSPLHF.

This clone was seen just once. The V call is TRBV29-1, the J call TRBJ1-5; 7 bases line up with TRBD1. The CDR3 consists of 13 residues. J gave up 10 bases and V 6 bases, and 12 bases lay outside the gene matches. Germline CDR1 SQVTM, CDR2 ANQGSEA. Here the CDR3 reads CSVGGGLAGPQHF. CDR3 nucleotides: TGCAGCGTCGGAGGGGGCCTGGCAGGACCCCAGCATTTT.

This clone has a count of ten or more. This chain joins TRBV18 and TRBJ2-3; the match to TRBD2 covers 7 bases. The CDR3 consists of 15 residues. The germline V gene has CDR1 KGHSH and CDR2 LQKENI. The V gene end was trimmed by 3 bases and the J gene end by 2 bases; junction bases not matched to a gene: 5. CDR3 sequence reads: CASSPREEYTDTQYF. The DNA for the CDR3 is TGTGCCAGCTCACCTCGGGAGGAATACACAGATACGCAGTATTTT. The full variable domain, in which reference TRBV18 and TRBJ2-3 provide the parts outside the CDR3, is NAGVMQNPRHLVRRRGQEARLRCSPMKGHSHVYWYRQLPEEGLKFMVYLQKENIIDESGMPKERFSAEFPKEGPSILRIQQVVRGDSAAYFCASSPREEYTDTQYFGPGTRLTVL.

The chain recombines TRBV7-2 with TRBJ1-6, with no clear D. CDR1 is SGHTA, CDR2 FQGNSA, per germline. The CDR3 is 14 amino acids. V was trimmed by 5 bases and J by 7 bases, leaving 12 bases between them. DNA for the CDR3: TGTGCCAGCAGCACCGGGTACATGAATTCACCCCTCCACTTT. Protein product: CASSTGYMNSPLHF.

The chain has TRBV30 and TRBJ2-1, with 9 nucleotides matching TRBD2. Germline assignment: CDR1 GTSNPN and CDR2 SVGIG (reference sequence). This CDR3 is built from 16 residues. V lost 0 bases to trimming and J lost 6 bases; unmatched junction nucleotides: 9. The CDR3 bases are TGTGCCTGGAGTGTACCTCGGCGGGGGGGCCGCAATGAGCAGTTCTTC. Translation: CAWSVPRRGGRNEQFF.

In this sample, this clone turned up a few times. The chain carries TRBV5-5 and TRBJ2-2; a weak D match, TRBD2 (6 bases). CDR1 is SGHKS and CDR2 is YYEKEE in the germline V gene (reference sequence). Deletions cut 4 bases from V and 7 bases from J, with 14 bases between. CDR3 length equals 14 residues. The CDR3 is CASSHGTEGGELFF. CDR3 in DNA: TGTGCCAGCAGCCACGGGACTGAGGGCGGGGAGCTGTTTTTT.

The chain is built from TRBV6-2 or TRBV6-3 and TRBJ1-5; tentatively, D is TRBD1 (5 bases). Germline lookup yields CDR1 MNHEY and CDR2 SVGEGT. The CDR3 loop spans 14 amino acids. The V and J ends lost 2 bases and 5 bases respectively, with 10 bases between them. The CDR3 bases are TGTGCCAGCAGTTACACCCGACAGTATCAGCCCCAGCATTTT. It encodes CASSYTRQYQPQHF.

This sequence joins TRBV5-4 and TRBJ2-7; D perhaps matches TRBD1 (6 bases). The V gene lost 0 bases and the J gene lost 6 bases, with 13 bases spanning the gap. Germline V gene lookup returns CDR1 SGHNT and CDR2 YYREEE (reference sequence). This CDR3 comprises 14 residues. CDR3 in amino acids: CASSLDRVVVEQYF. CDR3 DNA sequence: TGTGCCAGCAGCTTGGACAGGGTGGTGGTCGAGCAGTACTTC.

The chain couples TRBV19 to TRBJ1-2; D not resolved. Germline V gene data show CDR1 as LNHDA and CDR2 as SQIVND (reference sequence). The ends were cut back, 7 bases at V and 1 base at J, with 10 bases in the middle. CDR3 length equals 13 residues. CDR3 sequence reads: CASKPGYNYGYTF. The CDR3 nucleotides read TGTGCCAGTAAGCCAGGATATAACTATGGCTACACCTTC.

This clone came up once. The chain joins TRBV2 to TRBJ2-3; 9 bases fit TRBD2. CDR1 is SNHLY and CDR2 is FYNNEI in the germline V gene. The V gene end was trimmed by 3 bases and the J gene end by 0 bases; junction bases not matched to a gene: 10. This CDR3 has 18 residues. The CDR3 is CASSDLTLAGTSTDTQYF. The CDR3 bases are TGTGCCAGCAGTGACCTAACCCTAGCGGGGACTAGCACAGATACGCAGTATTTT.

V usage is TRBV24-1 and J usage is TRBJ2-1; TRBD1 agrees at 10 bases. The V gene's germline CDR1 is KGHDR and CDR2 SFDVKD. CDR3 length equals 16 residues. V lost 3 bases and J lost 5; bases outside the gene matches: 6. The CDR3 DNA sequence: TGTGCCACCAGTGATGAACCGGGACAGGGGCACAATGAGCAGTTCTTC. It encodes CATSDEPGQGHNEQFF.

The J gene is TRBJ1-2, the V gene TRBV5-1, with TRBD1 matching over 10 bases. The CDR3 runs 18 residues. J lost 2 bases, V lost 2 bases, and 12 bases had no gene match. Germline lookup yields CDR1 SGHRS and CDR2 YFSETQ. The CDR3 nucleotides read TGCGCCAGCAGCTTTACTGCCTCCGGGACAGGGGACAACTATGGCTACACCTTC. This translates into CASSFTASGTGDNYGYTF.

The V gene is TRBV11-2, the J gene TRBJ2-5; D may be TRBD2 (7 bases). The germline gives CDR1 SGHAT, CDR2 FQNNGV. CDR3 length equals 16 residues. The V gene lost 5 bases and the J gene lost 4 bases, with 20 bases spanning the gap. CDR3 bases: TGTGCCAGCAGCCTCAAGGGGCGGGGGCCGGTAGAGACCCAGTACTTC. Translation gives CASSLKGRGPVETQYF.

CDR3 DNA: TGTGCCAGCAGTTTATCGACAGGGGGAAACACCATATATTTT. Its translation is CASSLSTGGNTIYF. The chain is built from TRBV27 and TRBJ1-3, with 7 bases aligning to TRBD1. V lost 0 bases and J lost 4; bases outside the gene matches: 0. This CDR3 is 14 amino acids long. Germline loops: CDR1 MNHEY, CDR2 SMNVEV (reference sequence).